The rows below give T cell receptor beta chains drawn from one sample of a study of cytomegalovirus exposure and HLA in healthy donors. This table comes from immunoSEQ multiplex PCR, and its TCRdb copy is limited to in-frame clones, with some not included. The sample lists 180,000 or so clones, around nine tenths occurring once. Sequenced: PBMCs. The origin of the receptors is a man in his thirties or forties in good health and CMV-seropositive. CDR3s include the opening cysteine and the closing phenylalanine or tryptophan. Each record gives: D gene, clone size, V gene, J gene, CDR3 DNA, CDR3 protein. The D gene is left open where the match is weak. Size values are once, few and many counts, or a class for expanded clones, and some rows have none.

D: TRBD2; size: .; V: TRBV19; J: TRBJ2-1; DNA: TGTGCCAGTAGTATAGGACGAACTAGCGGGAGTAATGAGCAGTTCTTC; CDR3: CASSIGRTSGSNEQFF
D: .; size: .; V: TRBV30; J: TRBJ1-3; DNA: TGTGCCTGGAGTGCGGAGGCTCTTGGAAACACCATATATTTT; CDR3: CAWSAEALGNTIYF
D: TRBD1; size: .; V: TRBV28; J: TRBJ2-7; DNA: TGTGCCAGCAGTGCTTCCGGGACAGGGTCGTACGAGCAGTACTTC; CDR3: CASSASGTGSYEQYF
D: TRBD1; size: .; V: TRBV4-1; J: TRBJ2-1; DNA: TGCGCCAGCAGGCCTTGGACAGGGCCTAATGAGCAGTTCTTC; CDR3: CASRPWTGPNEQFF
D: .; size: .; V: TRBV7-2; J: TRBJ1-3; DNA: TGTGCCAGCAGCTTACAACCTGGGGGTGTTAGCTCTGGAAACACCATATATTTT; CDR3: CASSLQPGGVSSGNTIYF
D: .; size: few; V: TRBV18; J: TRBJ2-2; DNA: TGTGCCAGCTCACTTTCACGGGCGGGAATCACCGGGGAGCTGTTTTTT; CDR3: CASSLSRAGITGELFF
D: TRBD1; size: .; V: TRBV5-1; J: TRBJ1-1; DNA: TGCGCCAGCAGCTTGGGGACAGGGGGGAACACTGAAGCTTTCTTT; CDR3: CASSLGTGGNTEAFF
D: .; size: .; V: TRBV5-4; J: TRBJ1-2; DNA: TGTGCCAGCAGCCCCGGACAGAACATTTATGGCTACACCTTC; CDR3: CASSPGQNIYGYTF
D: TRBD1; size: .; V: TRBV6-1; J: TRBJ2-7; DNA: TGTGCCAGCAGCGCCCGACAGGGGGCTCCCTACGAGCAGTACTTC; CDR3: CASSARQGAPYEQYF
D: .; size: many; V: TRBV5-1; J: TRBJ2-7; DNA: TGCGCCAGCAGCACAGGACCCTCCTACGAGCAGTACTTC; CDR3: CASSTGPSYEQYF
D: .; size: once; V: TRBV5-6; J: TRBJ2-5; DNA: TGTGCCAGCAGCTCCTTCAGGGATTTCAGAGAAGAGACCCAGTACTTC; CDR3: CASSSFRDFREETQYF
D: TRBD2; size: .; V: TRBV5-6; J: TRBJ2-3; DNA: TGTGCCAGCAGCTTGAGCGGGGGGGCAGCAGATACGCAGTATTTT; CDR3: CASSLSGGAADTQYF
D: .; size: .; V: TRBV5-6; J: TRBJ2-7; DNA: TGTGCCAGCAGCCGAAGGCCTCGTCCCTACGAGCAGTACTTC; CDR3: CASSRRPRPYEQYF
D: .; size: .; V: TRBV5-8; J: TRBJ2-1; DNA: TGTGCCAGCAGCTCTGAGCAGTTCTTC; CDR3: CASSSEQFF
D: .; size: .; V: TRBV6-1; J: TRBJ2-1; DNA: TGTGCCAGCAGTGGTCGGACCCTAAACTACAATGAGCAGTTCTTC; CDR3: CASSGRTLNYNEQFF
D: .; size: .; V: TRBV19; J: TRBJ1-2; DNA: TGTGCCAGTAGGGCCAGTCATTATGGCTACACCTTC; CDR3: CASRASHYGYTF
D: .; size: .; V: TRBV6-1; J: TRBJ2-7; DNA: TGTGCCAGCGACCCCTCTGTGGGAGCCGCCGGCGAGCAGTACTTC; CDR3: CASDPSVGAAGEQYF
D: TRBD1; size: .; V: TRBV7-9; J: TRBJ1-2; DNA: TGTGCCAGCAGCCGGACAGGAATGGATGGCTACACCTTC; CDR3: CASSRTGMDGYTF
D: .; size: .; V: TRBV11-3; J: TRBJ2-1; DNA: TGTGCCAGCAGCTTAGAATCTGATCACAATGAGCAGTTCTTC; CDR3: CASSLESDHNEQFF
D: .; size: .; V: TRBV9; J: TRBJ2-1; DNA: TGTGCCAGCAGCGCTGATCTTCTCTCCTACAATGAGCAGTTCTTC; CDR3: CASSADLLSYNEQFF
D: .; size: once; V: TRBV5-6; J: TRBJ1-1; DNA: TGTGCCAGCAGCTTGGTGCGGGGTGGGAACACTGAAGCTTTCTTT; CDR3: CASSLVRGGNTEAFF
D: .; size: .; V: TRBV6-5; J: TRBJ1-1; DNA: TGTGCCACCGCCCCAGGGGACACTGAAGCTTTCTTT; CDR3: CATAPGDTEAFF
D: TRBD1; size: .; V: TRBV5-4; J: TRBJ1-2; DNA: TGTGCCAGCAGCTCAGACAGGGACCTAGGGATCTATGGCTACACCTTC; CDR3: CASSSDRDLGIYGYTF
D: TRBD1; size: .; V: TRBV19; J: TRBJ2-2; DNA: TGTGCCACTACCTCCAGGGGGATTACATCCAGGAACACCGGGGAGCTGTTTTTT; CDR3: CATTSRGITSRNTGELFF
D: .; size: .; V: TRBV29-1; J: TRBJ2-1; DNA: TGCAGCGTTGAAGTAACAGGGTCTCAGAATGAGCAGTTCTTC; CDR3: CSVEVTGSQNEQFF
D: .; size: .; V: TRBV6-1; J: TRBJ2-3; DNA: TGTGCCACGAGCGGGAGCACAGATACGCAGTATTTT; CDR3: CATSGSTDTQYF
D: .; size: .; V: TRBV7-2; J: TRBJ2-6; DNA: TGTGCCAGCAGCTCGCCCCGGCGGGGGGCCAACGTCCTGACTTTC; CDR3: CASSSPRRGANVLTF
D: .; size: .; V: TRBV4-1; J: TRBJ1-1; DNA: TGCGCCAGCAGCCAAGAGACAGCTATGAACACTGAAGCTTTCTTT; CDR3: CASSQETAMNTEAFF
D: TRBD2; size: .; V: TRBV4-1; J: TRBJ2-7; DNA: TGCGCCAGCAGCCAACCCGGACTAGCTGCCCCCTACGAGCAGTACTTC; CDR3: CASSQPGLAAPYEQYF
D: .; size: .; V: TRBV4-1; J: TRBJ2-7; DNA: TGCGCCAGCAGCCAAGATGGAAGCGGGCCAAACTACGAGCAGTACTTC; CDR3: CASSQDGSGPNYEQYF
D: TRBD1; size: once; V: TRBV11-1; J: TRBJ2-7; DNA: TGTGCCAGCAGCTTCGGGACAGGGCCACCCGAGCAGTACTTC; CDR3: CASSFGTGPPEQYF
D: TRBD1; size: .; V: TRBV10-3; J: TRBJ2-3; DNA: TGTGCCATCAGTGGGAGGTCGGACAGGGGTACAGATACGCAGTATTTT; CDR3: CAISGRSDRGTDTQYF
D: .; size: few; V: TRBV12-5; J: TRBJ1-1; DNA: TGTGCTAGTGGTTCGGGGTTGGGGACTGAAGCTTTCTTT; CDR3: CASGSGLGTEAFF
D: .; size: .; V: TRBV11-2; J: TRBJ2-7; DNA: TGTGCCAGCAGCTTAGCTCCGAACTACGAGCAGTACTTC; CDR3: CASSLAPNYEQYF
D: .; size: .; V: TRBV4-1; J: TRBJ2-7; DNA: TGCGCCAGCAGCCAGGCCGGGCCTCGAGGACCGCGGGCCTACGAGCAGTACTTC; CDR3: CASSQAGPRGPRAYEQYF
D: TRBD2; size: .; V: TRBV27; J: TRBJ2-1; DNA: TGTGCCACCGGGGGGGGGCGGAATGAGCAGTTCTTC; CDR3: CATGGGRNEQFF
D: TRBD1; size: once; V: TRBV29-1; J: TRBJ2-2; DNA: TGCAGCGTTTTGGACAGGTCGAACACCGGGGAGCTGTTTTTT; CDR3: CSVLDRSNTGELFF
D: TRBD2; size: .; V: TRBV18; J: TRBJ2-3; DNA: TGTGCCAGCTCACCATGGGACGGGACTAGCGGGGCAGATACGCAGTATTTT; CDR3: CASSPWDGTSGADTQYF
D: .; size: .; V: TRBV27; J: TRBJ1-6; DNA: TGTGCCAGCAACCCCCTCGGGGTTCGCCCAGTGGTCCATAATTCACCCCTCCACTTT; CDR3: CASNPLGVRPVVHNSPLHF
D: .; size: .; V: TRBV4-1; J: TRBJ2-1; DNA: TGCGCCAGCAGCCACAATGAGCAGTTCTTC; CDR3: CASSHNEQFF
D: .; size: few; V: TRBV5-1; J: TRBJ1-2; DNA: TGCGCCAGCAGCTTGGATGGCGGGGGCTACACCTTC; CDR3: CASSLDGGGYTF
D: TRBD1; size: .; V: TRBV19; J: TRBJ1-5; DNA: TGTGCCAGTAGTACCGAAACCGGGACAGGGCATCAGCCCCAGCATTTT; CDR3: CASSTETGTGHQPQHF
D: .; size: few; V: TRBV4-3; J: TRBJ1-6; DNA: TGCGCCAGCAGCCAAGATACGGACTCCTATAATTCACCCCTCCACTTT; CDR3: CASSQDTDSYNSPLHF
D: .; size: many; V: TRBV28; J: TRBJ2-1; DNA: TGTGCCAGCAGTTTGGGGGACAATGAGCAGTTCTTC; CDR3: CASSLGDNEQFF
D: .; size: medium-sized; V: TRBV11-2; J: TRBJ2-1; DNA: TGTGCCAGCAGCTTTTGGGGCTACTCCTACAATGAGCAGTTCTTC; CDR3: CASSFWGYSYNEQFF